The entry that follows covers one TCR beta chain sequence. What it recognizes is unknown. The data derive from a study of monozygotic twins with inflammatory bowel disease. Study findings and constraints: In the analysis, different T cell subtypes could not be told apart.

Germline V lookup: CDR1 MNHEY, CDR2 SMNVEV (reference sequence). CDR3 size: 13 residues. Each TCR library consumed around 3,600 ng of total RNA. TCRdb re-called the 5' RACE reads, yielding one record per CDR3 amino acid sequence without DNA. The table for this sample gives over 110,000 distinct CDR3 sequences. The rearrangement links TRBV27 to TRBJ1-2; TCRdb names TRBD1, which stays unverified in the absence of DNA. The sequenced material came from blood. The sequence was collected from a human donor with ulcerative colitis or Crohn's disease, or a healthy co-twin of an affected twin (not recorded which). CDR3 residues: CASSLGQEGGYTF.